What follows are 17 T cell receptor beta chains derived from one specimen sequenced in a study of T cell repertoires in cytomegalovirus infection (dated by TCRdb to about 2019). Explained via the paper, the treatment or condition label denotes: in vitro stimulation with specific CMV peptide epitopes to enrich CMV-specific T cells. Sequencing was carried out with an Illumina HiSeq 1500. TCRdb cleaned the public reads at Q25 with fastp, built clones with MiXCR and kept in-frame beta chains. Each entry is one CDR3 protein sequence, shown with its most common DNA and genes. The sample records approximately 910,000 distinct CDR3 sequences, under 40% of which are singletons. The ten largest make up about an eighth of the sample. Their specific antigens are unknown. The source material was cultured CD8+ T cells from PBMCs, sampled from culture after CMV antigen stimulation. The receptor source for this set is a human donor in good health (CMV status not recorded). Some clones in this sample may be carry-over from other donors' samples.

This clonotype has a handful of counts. CDR3 amino acids: CASSLAGQGGEQFF. In DNA form, the CDR3 reads TGTGCCAGCAGTTTAGCGGGACAGGGCGGTGAGCAGTTCTTC. The rearrangement joins TRBV12-3 or TRBV12-4 to TRBJ2-1, with 9 bases fitting TRBD1. V was pared by 0 bases and J by 9 bases, with 3 bases of the junction left unmatched. The CDR3 runs to 14 residues.

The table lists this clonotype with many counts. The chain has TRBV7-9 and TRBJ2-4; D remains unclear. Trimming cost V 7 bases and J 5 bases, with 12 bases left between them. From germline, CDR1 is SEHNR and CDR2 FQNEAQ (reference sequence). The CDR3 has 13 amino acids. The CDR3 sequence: CASTPVGQNIQYF. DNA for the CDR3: TGTGCCAGCACCCCTGTGGGCCAAAACATTCAGTACTTC.

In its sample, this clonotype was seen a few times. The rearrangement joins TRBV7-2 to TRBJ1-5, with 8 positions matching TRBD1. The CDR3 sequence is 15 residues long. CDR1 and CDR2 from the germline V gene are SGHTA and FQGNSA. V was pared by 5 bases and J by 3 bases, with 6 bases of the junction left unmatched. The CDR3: CASSPRTGINQPQHF. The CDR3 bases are TGTGCCAGCAGCCCACGGACAGGGATCAATCAGCCCCAGCATTTT.

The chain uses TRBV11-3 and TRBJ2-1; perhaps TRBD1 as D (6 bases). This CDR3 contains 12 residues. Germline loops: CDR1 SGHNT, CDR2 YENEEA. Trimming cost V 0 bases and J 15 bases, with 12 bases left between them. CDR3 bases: TGTGCCAGCAGCTTAGAAGGGGGAGCTCGGTTCTTC. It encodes CASSLEGGARFF.

Here the CDR3 DNA reads TGTGCCAGCACAGAAACAGGGAGCTCCTATAATTCACCCCTCCACTTT. This gives the protein CASTETGSSYNSPLHF. J is TRBJ1-6 and V is TRBV27; tentative D call: TRBD1 (6 bases). Germline V gives CDR1 MNHEY, CDR2 SMNVEV (reference sequence). This CDR3 is 16 amino acids long. Deletions cut 7 bases from V and 0 bases from J, with 13 bases between.

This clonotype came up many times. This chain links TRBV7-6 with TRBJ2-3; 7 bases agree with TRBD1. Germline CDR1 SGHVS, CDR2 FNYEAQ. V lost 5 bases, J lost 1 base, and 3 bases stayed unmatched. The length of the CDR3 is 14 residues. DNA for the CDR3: TGTGCCAGCAGCCTCCAGGGGGGCACAGATACGCAGTATTTT. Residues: CASSLQGGTDTQYF.

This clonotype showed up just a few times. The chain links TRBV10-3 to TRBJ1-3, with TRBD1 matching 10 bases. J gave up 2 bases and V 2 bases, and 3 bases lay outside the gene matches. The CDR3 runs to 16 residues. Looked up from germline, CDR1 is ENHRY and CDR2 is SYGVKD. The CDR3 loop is CAISETGQGTGNTIYF. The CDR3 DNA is TGTGCCATCAGTGAGACGGGACAGGGGACTGGAAACACCATATATTTT.

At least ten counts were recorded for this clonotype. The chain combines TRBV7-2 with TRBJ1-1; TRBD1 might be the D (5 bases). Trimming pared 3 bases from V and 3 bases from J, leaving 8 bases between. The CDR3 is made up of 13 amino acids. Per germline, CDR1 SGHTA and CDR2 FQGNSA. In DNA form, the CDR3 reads TGTGCCAGCAGCTTCCGGGACTACACTGAAGCTTTCTTT. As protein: CASSFRDYTEAFF.

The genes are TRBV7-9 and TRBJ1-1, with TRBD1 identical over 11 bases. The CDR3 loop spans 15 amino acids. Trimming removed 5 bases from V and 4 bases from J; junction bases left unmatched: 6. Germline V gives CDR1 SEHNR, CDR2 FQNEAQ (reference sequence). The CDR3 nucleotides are TGTGCCAGCAGCCACCGGACAGGGGGCATCACTGAAGCTTTCTTT. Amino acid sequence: CASSHRTGGITEAFF.

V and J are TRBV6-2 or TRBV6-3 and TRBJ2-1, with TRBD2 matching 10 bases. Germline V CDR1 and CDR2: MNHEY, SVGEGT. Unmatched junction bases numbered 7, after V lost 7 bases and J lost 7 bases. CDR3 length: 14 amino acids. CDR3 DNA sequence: TGTGCCAGCAAAAATAGCGGGGGGCCGAATGAGCAGTTCTTC. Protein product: CASKNSGGPNEQFF.

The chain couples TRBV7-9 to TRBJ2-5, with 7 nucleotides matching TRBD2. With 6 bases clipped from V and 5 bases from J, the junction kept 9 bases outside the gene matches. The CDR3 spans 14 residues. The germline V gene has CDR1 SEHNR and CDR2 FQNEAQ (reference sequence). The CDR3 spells CASRRDYPGETQYF. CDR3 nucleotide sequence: TGTGCCAGCAGAAGGGACTACCCGGGTGAGACCCAGTACTTC.

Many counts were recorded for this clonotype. This CDR3 reads CATRRDTRAWTEAFF. The DNA of the CDR3 is TGTGCCACTCGCCGGGACACCCGAGCGTGGACTGAAGCTTTCTTT. The chain combines TRBV19 with TRBJ1-1, with a tentative D call TRBD1 (6 bases). Germline assignment: CDR1 LNHDA and CDR2 SQIVND (reference sequence). This CDR3 contains 15 residues. Trimming shortened V by 10 bases and J by 5 bases, and 23 bases separated the two germline ends.

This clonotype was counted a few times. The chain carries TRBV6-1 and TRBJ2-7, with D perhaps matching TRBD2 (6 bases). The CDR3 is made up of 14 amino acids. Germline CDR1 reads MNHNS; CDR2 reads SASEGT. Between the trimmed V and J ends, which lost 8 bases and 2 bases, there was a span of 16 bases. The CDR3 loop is CASRTGTLAYEQYF. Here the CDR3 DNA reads TGTGCCAGCCGGACCGGGACTTTAGCCTACGAGCAGTACTTC.

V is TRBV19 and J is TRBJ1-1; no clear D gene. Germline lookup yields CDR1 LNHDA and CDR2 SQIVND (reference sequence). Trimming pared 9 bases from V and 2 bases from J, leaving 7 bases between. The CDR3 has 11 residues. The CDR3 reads CARRSNTEAFF. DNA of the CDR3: TGTGCCAGAAGGAGTAACACTGAAGCTTTCTTT.

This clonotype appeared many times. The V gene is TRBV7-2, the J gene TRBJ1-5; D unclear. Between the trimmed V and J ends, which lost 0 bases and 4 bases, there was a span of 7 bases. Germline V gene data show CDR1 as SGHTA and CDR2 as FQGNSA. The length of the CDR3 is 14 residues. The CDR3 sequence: CASSLALTNQPQHF. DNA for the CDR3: TGTGCCAGCAGCTTAGCGTTAACAAATCAGCCCCAGCATTTT.

CDR3 loop: CSAQQGASLNEQFF. The CDR3 nucleotides read TGCAGTGCCCAACAGGGGGCATCGTTAAATGAGCAGTTCTTC. The V and J genes are TRBV20-1 and TRBJ2-1; 9 nucleotides agree with TRBD1. With V trimmed by 6 bases and J by 7 bases, 10 bases remained unmatched. The V gene's germline CDR1 is DFQATT and CDR2 SNEGSKA (reference sequence). The CDR3 is made up of 14 amino acids.

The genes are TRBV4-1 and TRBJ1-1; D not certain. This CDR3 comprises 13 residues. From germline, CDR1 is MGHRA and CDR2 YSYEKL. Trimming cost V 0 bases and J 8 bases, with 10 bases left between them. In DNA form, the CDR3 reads TGCGCCAGCAGCCAAGACGGGGTTTTAGAAGCTTTCTTT. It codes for CASSQDGVLEAFF.